The clone carrying this T cell receptor beta chain was observed at least ten times. This entry is derived from a study of identical twins. The ends lost 6 bases at V and 9 bases at J; junction bases unmatched: 5. This CDR3 spans 12 amino acids. Germline CDR1 and CDR2: SGHTA and FQGNSA. TCRdb independently ran MiXCR on the 5' RACE reads; one entry per CDR3 protein. Among roughly 250,000 distinct CDR3 sequences listed, over 12% were seen once. This chain uses TRBV7-2 with TRBJ1-1, with 9 bases that match TRBD1. The specimen sequenced was memory (CD45RO+) T cells sorted from blood. The clonotype originates from a young woman in good health. DNA of the CDR3: TGTGCCAGCAGTTGGGACAGGGAGAAAGCTTTCTTT. It translates to CASSWDREKAFF.